This TCR beta chain stems from a study of OX40 agonist ivuxolimab in advanced cancers. On the study more broadly: Males comprised 70% to 90% of the group, whose mean age was approximately 62 years (range 23 to 79).

Germline V gene lookup returns CDR1 SEHNR and CDR2 FQNEAQ (reference sequence). V shed 4 bases, J shed 8 bases, and the junction held 2 bases outside the gene matches. The CDR3 consists of 12 residues. Clones were read by immunoSEQ multiplex PCR, and TCRdb kept only the in-frame ones, dropping some. The sample has some 50,000 clones, around nine tenths seen once. The sequenced sample was CD4+ or CD8+ T cells sorted from blood, obtained in a trial of the OX40 agonist ivuxolimab. V usage is TRBV7-9 and J usage is TRBJ2-1; 7 nucleotides agree with TRBD2. This receptor was taken from an adult with an advanced solid tumor such as melanoma, head and neck, liver or kidney cancer. The CDR3: CASSSGRDEQFF. The DNA for the CDR3 is TGTGCCAGCAGCTCTGGGAGGGATGAGCAGTTCTTC.